These T cell receptor beta chains were read from a single sample in a study of monozygotic twins with inflammatory bowel disease. TCRdb reprocessed the 5' RACE reads, keeping one entry per CDR3 protein, no DNA. This sample contains 330,000 or so distinct CDR3 sequences. Material for sequencing was blood. These receptors all come from a human donor with ulcerative colitis or Crohn's disease, or a healthy co-twin of an affected twin (not recorded which). CDR3s include the opening cysteine and the closing phenylalanine or tryptophan.

CDR3: CSATDGPDYGYTF
J: TRBJ1-2
V: TRBV20-1

CDR3: CASSLKRGAYNEQFF
J: TRBJ2-1
V: TRBV27

CDR3: CASSPGGRSSAVKTQYF
J: TRBJ2-5
V: TRBV7-9

CDR3: CASRGQGLSEKLFF
J: TRBJ1-4
V: TRBV28

CDR3: CASEGFTEAFF
J: TRBJ1-1
V: TRBV28

CDR3: CASSPVAGNRWEQYF
J: TRBJ2-7
V: TRBV4-1

CDR3: CASSQPGAVVYGYTF
J: TRBJ1-2
V: TRBV28

CDR3: CASRENADTQYF
J: TRBJ2-3
V: TRBV11-2

CDR3: CASKDAGANTEAFF
J: TRBJ1-1
V: TRBV6-6

CDR3: CSAPQTSASSFTDTQYF
J: TRBJ2-3
V: TRBV20-1

CDR3: CATSRESPSGSSGGELFF
J: TRBJ2-2
V: TRBV15

CDR3: CASSQDLGSPIGNSPLHF
J: TRBJ1-6
V: TRBV4-2

CDR3: CASSPTGAYNEQFF
J: TRBJ2-1
V: TRBV9

CDR3: CASSRRAGGDTGELFF
J: TRBJ2-2
V: TRBV18

CDR3: CASSIAQGRYTGELFF
J: TRBJ2-2
V: TRBV19

CDR3: CASSLAGEDVETQYF
J: TRBJ2-5
V: TRBV3-1

CDR3: CASSLRQGAAKNIQYF
J: TRBJ2-4
V: TRBV12-3/TRBV12-4

CDR3: CASSKDRFAEAFF
J: TRBJ1-1
V: TRBV7-6

CDR3: CASRPGQPNTEAFF
J: TRBJ1-1
V: TRBV27

CDR3: CSAPDRGSNQPQHF
J: TRBJ1-5
V: TRBV20-1

CDR3: CASSLVGRLQETQYF
J: TRBJ2-5
V: TRBV5-6

CDR3: CASSYSSGQGVLYEQYF
J: TRBJ2-7
V: TRBV27

CDR3: CASSLNIEQYF
J: TRBJ2-7
V: TRBV28

CDR3: CSASLQGPNQPQHF
J: TRBJ1-5
V: TRBV20-1

CDR3: CASRRDSGKNGYTF
J: TRBJ1-2
V: TRBV28

CDR3: CASSLARPDTQYF
J: TRBJ2-3
V: TRBV7-2

CDR3: CAISARRTETQYF
J: TRBJ2-5
V: TRBV24-1

CDR3: CASSLAWGSVNEQFF
J: TRBJ2-1
V: TRBV7-2

CDR3: CSVEVERAWGKAFF
J: TRBJ1-1
V: TRBV29-1

CDR3: CASSHRPPRAFF
J: TRBJ1-1
V: TRBV14

CDR3: CASSRQGQGKELFF
J: TRBJ2-2
V: TRBV3-1

CDR3: CASSPPGRRYYEQYF
J: TRBJ2-7
V: TRBV12-3/TRBV12-4

CDR3: CASSLERGAGDTQYF
J: TRBJ2-3
V: TRBV5-1

CDR3: CASSQGTGGVHYEQYF
J: TRBJ2-7
V: TRBV4-1

CDR3: CASSGRPGKNTEAFF
J: TRBJ1-1
V: TRBV6-1

CDR3: CASSQGQRTYNEQFF
J: TRBJ2-1
V: TRBV3-1

CDR3: CASNPNGRGNQPQHF
J: TRBJ1-5
V: TRBV19

CDR3: CASSQATSGVTYEQYF
J: TRBJ2-7
V: TRBV4-2

CDR3: CASSRGTQVVEQYF
J: TRBJ2-7
V: TRBV5-5

CDR3: CASSLGRRYYEQYF
J: TRBJ2-7
V: TRBV5-1